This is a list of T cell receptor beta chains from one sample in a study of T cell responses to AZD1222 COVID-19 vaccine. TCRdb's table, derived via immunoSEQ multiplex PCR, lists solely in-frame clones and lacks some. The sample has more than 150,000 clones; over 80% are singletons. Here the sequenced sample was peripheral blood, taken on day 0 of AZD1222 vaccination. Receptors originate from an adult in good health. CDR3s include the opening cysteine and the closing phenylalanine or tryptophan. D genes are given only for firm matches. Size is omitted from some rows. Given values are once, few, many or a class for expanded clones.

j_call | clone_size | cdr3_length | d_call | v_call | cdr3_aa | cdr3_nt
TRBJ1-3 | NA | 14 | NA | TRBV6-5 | CASSRGGQRNTIYF | TGTGCCAGCAGCCGCGGAGGGCAACGAAACACCATATATTTT
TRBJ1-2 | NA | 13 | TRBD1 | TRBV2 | CASSQDRGDGYTF | TGTGCCAGCAGTCAAGACAGGGGAGACGGCTACACCTTC
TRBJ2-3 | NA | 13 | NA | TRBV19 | CASSNPRTDTQYF | TGTGCCAGTAGTAACCCACGCACAGATACGCAGTATTTT
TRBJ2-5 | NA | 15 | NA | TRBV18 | CASSPPRAAQETQYF | TGTGCCAGCTCACCACCGAGAGCGGCCCAAGAGACCCAGTACTTC
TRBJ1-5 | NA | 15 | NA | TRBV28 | CASRAPGRRNQPQHF | TGTGCCAGCAGGGCTCCGGGACGTAGAAATCAGCCCCAGCATTTT
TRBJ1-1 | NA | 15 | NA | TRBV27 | CASSYLPGAVTEAFF | TGTGCCAGCAGCTACCTCCCAGGGGCTGTCACTGAAGCTTTCTTT
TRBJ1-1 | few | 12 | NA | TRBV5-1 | CASRTVGTEAFF | TGCGCCAGCAGGACCGTGGGCACTGAAGCTTTCTTT
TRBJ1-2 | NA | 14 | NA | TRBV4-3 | CASSQVRQPYGYTF | TGCGCCAGCAGCCAAGTTCGACAGCCCTATGGCTACACCTTC
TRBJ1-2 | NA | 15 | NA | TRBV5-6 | CASSLEITGLRGYTF | TGTGCCAGCAGCTTGGAGATTACAGGGTTGCGTGGCTACACCTTC
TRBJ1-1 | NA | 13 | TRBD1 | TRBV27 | CASSISRDSEAFF | TGTGCCAGCAGTATAAGCCGGGACAGTGAAGCTTTCTTT
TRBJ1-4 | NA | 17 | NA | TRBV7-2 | CASSFQRRQGGGEKLFF | TGTGCCAGCAGCTTCCAGCGCCGTCAGGGCGGAGGGGAAAAACTGTTTTTT
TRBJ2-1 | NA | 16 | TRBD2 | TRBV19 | CASSDLAEREGNEQFF | TGTGCCAGTAGCGACCTAGCGGAGCGGGAGGGGAATGAGCAGTTCTTC
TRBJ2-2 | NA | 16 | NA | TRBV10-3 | CAISESRGQYPGELFF | TGTGCCATCAGTGAGTCAAGAGGACAGTATCCCGGGGAGCTGTTTTTT
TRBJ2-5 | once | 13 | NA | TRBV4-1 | CASSQVGAKTQYF | TGCGCCAGCAGCCAAGTCGGCGCGAAGACCCAGTACTTC
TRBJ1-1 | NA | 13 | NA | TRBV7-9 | CASSLREGTEAFF | TGTGCCAGCAGCTTAAGAGAGGGCACTGAAGCTTTCTTT
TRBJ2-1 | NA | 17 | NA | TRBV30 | CAWSVPRGRRQEDEQFF | TGTGCCTGGAGTGTACCGCGGGGACGGAGGCAGGAGGATGAGCAGTTCTTC
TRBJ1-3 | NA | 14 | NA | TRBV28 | CASSLLASGNTIYF | TGTGCCAGCAGTTTGTTGGCCTCTGGAAACACCATATATTTT
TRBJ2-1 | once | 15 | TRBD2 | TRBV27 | CASSFGGSSYNEQFF | TGTGCCAGCAGTTTTGGCGGGAGCTCCTACAATGAGCAGTTCTTC
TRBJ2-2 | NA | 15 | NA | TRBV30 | CAWSVGRVYTGELFF | TGTGCCTGGAGTGTAGGCAGGGTATATACCGGGGAGCTGTTTTTT
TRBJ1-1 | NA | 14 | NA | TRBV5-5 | CASSFGVGNTEAFF | TGTGCCAGCAGCTTTGGGGTGGGGAACACTGAAGCTTTCTTT
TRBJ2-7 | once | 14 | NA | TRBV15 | CATSRDQSGGQEYF | TGTGCCACCAGCAGAGATCAAAGCGGGGGACAGGAATACTTC
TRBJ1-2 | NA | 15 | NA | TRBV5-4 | CASSRGAPANYGYTF | TGTGCCAGCAGCCGAGGGGCCCCAGCTAACTATGGCTACACCTTC
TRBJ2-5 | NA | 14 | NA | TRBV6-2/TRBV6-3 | CASSVSSAQETQYF | TGTGCCAGCAGTGTATCTAGCGCCCAAGAGACCCAGTACTTC
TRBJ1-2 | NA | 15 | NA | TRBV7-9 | CASILTGGQNYGYTF | TGTGCCAGCATCCTTACTGGGGGGCAGAACTATGGCTACACCTTC
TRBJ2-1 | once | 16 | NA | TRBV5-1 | CASSLEPGSSYNEQFF | TGCGCCAGCAGCTTGGAGCCAGGTAGCTCCTACAATGAGCAGTTCTTC
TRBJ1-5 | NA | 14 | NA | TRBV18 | CASSGQDSNQPQHF | TGTGCCAGCTCGGGCCAGGACAGCAATCAGCCCCAGCATTTT
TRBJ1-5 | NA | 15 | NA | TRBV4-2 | CASSQFSDSNQPQHF | TGTGCCAGCAGCCAATTCTCGGACAGCAATCAGCCCCAGCATTTT
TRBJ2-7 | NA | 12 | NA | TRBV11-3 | CASSLGNREQYF | TGTGCCAGCAGCTTAGGGAACCGCGAGCAGTACTTC
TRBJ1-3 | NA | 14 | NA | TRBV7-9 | CASRDRSSGNTIYF | TGTGCCAGCAGAGACAGGAGCTCTGGAAACACCATATATTTT
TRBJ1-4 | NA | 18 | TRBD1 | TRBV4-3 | CASSQDFPGQATNEKLFF | TGCGCCAGCAGCCAAGATTTCCCGGGACAGGCAACTAATGAAAAACTGTTTTTT
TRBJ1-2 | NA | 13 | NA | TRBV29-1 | CSVKGGEFYGYTF | TGCAGCGTCAAAGGGGGGGAATTCTATGGCTACACCTTC
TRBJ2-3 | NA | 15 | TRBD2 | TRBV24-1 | CATSSGGDITDTQYF | TGTGCCACCAGTTCCGGGGGGGACATCACAGATACGCAGTATTTT
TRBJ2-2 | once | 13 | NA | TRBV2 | CASRGQNTGELFF | TGTGCCAGCAGAGGACAGAACACCGGGGAGCTGTTTTTT
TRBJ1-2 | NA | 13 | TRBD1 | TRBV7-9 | CASSLGTGYGYTF | TGTGCCAGCAGCTTAGGGACAGGGTATGGCTACACCTTC
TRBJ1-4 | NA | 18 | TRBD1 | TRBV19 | CASSTSTGGFTTNEKLFF | TGTGCCAGTAGTACAAGTACAGGGGGTTTCACAACTAATGAAAAACTGTTTTTT
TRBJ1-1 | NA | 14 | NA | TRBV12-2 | CASRIDRGSKRAFF | TGTGCAAGTCGCATCGACCGGGGCTCCAAAAGAGCTTTCTTT
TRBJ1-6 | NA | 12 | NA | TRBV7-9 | CASSLQGSPLHF | TGTGCCAGCAGCTTACAGGGTTCACCCCTCCACTTT
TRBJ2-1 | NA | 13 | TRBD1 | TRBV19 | CASSVTGGNEQFF | TGTGCCAGTAGTGTCACAGGGGGCAATGAGCAGTTCTTC
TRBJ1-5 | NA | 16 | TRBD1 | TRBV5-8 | CASSSQGANSNQPQHF | TGTGCCAGCAGCTCGCAGGGGGCGAATAGCAATCAGCCCCAGCATTTT
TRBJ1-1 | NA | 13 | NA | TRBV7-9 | CASSLEGGTEAFF | TGTGCCAGCAGCTTAGAGGGGGGCACTGAAGCTTTCTTT
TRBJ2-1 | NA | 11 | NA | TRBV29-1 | CSVRLAHEQFF | TGCAGCGTTCGCCTGGCCCATGAGCAGTTCTTC
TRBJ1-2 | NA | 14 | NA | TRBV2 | CASSEWQDAYGYTF | TGTGCCAGCAGCGAATGGCAGGACGCCTATGGCTACACCTTC
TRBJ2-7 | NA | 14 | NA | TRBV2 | CASSELATAYEQYF | TGTGCCAGCAGTGAGTTAGCGACAGCCTACGAGCAGTACTTC
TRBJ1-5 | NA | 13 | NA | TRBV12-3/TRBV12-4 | CASREATNQPQHF | TGTGCCAGCAGGGAGGCTACCAATCAGCCCCAGCATTTT
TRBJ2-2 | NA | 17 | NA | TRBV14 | CASSPDHRVLGTGELFF | TGTGCCAGCAGCCCGGACCACAGGGTGTTGGGGACCGGGGAGCTGTTTTTT
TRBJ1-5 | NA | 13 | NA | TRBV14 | CASSAGANQPQHF | TGTGCCAGCAGCGCAGGGGCAAATCAGCCCCAGCATTTT
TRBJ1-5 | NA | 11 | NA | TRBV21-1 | CASSLDQPQHF | TGTGCCAGCAGCCTTGATCAGCCCCAGCATTTT
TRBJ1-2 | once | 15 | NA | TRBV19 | CASTPTGDVGYGYTF | TGTGCCAGTACCCCGACGGGGGATGTTGGCTATGGCTACACCTTC
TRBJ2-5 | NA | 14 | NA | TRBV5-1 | CASSSEGQQETQYF | TGCGCCAGCAGCTCGGAGGGACAGCAAGAGACCCAGTACTTC
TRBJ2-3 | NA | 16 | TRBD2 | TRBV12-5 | CASGSGTSGPTDTQYF | TGTGCTAGTGGATCCGGGACTAGCGGCCCCACAGATACGCAGTATTTT
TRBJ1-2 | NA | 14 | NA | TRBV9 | CASSAEGFNYGYTF | TGTGCCAGCAGCGCCGAGGGATTTAACTATGGCTACACCTTC
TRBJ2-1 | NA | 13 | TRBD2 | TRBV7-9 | CASGLAGMDEQFF | TGTGCCAGTGGACTAGCGGGAATGGATGAGCAGTTCTTC
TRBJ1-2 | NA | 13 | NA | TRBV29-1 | CSVTDGGGHGYTF | TGCAGCGTAACCGACGGCGGGGGGCATGGCTACACCTTC
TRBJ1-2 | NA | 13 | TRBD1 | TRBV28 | CASSYRTGDGYTF | TGTGCCAGCAGTTACAGGACAGGGGATGGCTACACCTTC
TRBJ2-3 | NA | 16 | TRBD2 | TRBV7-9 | CASSQGAGVPADTQYF | TGTGCCAGCAGTCAAGGAGCGGGAGTTCCCGCAGATACGCAGTATTTT
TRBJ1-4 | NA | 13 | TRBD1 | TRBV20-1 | CSASGQGAEELFF | TGCAGTGCTAGTGGCCAGGGGGCCGAGGAACTGTTTTTT
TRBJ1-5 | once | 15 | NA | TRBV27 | CASSLDKYSNQPQHF | TGTGCCAGCAGTTTAGACAAATATAGCAATCAGCCCCAGCATTTT
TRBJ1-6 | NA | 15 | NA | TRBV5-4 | CASSSPGGLYSPLHF | TGTGCCAGCAGCTCCCCGGGGGGCCTCTATTCACCCCTCCACTTT
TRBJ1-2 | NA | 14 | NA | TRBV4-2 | CASSPRRDSEGYTF | TGTGCCAGCAGCCCGAGACGGGACTCGGAAGGCTACACCTTC